Each of the 11 T cell receptor beta chains below was sequenced from the same sample in a study of OX40 agonist ivuxolimab in advanced cancers. Measured with immunoSEQ multiplex PCR; TCRdb has only the in-frame clones, and not every one. The sample has around 68,000 clones, about nine tenths seen once; the top ten hold roughly 1.9%. The sample here was CD4+ or CD8+ T cells sorted from blood, taken in a trial of the OX40 agonist ivuxolimab. Source of these receptors: an adult with an advanced solid tumor such as melanoma, head and neck, liver or kidney cancer.

V is TRBV28 and J is TRBJ2-5, with D uncertain. The V end was cut by 6 bases, the J end by 7 bases, with 15 bases between. The CDR3 has 13 amino acids. Germline V gives CDR1 MDHEN, CDR2 SYDVKM. The DNA of the CDR3 is TGTGCCAGCAGCCAAGGGTCCTCGGGGACCCAGTACTTC. It encodes CASSQGSSGTQYF.

The chain links TRBV5-1 to TRBJ1-5, with D uncertain. The CDR3 has 13 residues. CDR1 and CDR2 from the germline V gene are SGHRS and YFSETQ. The V gene lost 5 bases and the J gene lost 4 bases, with 10 bases spanning the gap. CDR3 sequence: CASRADANQPQHF. The CDR3 coding sequence is TGCGCCAGCAGAGCGGACGCGAATCAGCCCCAGCATTTT.

The chain links TRBV29-1 to TRBJ2-3, with 9 bases that match TRBD2. The CDR3 is made up of 15 amino acids. Trimming cost V 6 bases and J 0 bases; bases outside gene matches: 7. Germline-derived CDR1 and CDR2 are SQVTM and ANQGSEA. CDR3 coding DNA: TGCAGCGTGACTAGCGGAAGGCCTAGCACAGATACGCAGTATTTT. Translating it yields CSVTSGRPSTDTQYF.

The chain has TRBV18 and TRBJ2-3, with a weak D call TRBD2 (5 bases). There are 13 residues in the CDR3. V was trimmed by 3 bases and J by 5 bases, leaving 9 bases between them. Germline assignment: CDR1 KGHSH and CDR2 LQKENI. The CDR3 reads CASSPLAQDTQYF. DNA for the CDR3: TGTGCCAGCTCACCCCTAGCACAAGATACGCAGTATTTT.

This clone came up a few times. V usage is TRBV18 and J usage is TRBJ2-2, with 7 bases matching TRBD1. The CDR3 has 16 residues. V shed 4 bases, J shed 2 bases, and the junction held 7 bases outside the gene matches. Germline V gene lookup returns CDR1 KGHSH and CDR2 LQKENI. The CDR3 protein is CASSLTGDPNTGELFF. Here the CDR3 DNA reads TGTGCCAGCTCACTTACAGGGGACCCAAACACCGGGGAGCTGTTTTTT.

V and J are TRBV5-1 and TRBJ2-3, with D unresolved. The V gene's germline CDR1 is SGHRS and CDR2 YFSETQ. This CDR3 is built from 13 residues. V was cut by 7 bases and J by 11 bases, with 20 bases left in between. This CDR3 is CASRLDFRGMQYF. Written as DNA, the CDR3 is TGCGCCAGCCGATTAGACTTCCGCGGTATGCAGTATTTT.

The chain couples TRBV5-1 to TRBJ1-3; D might be TRBD1 (6 bases). The CDR3 has 15 amino acids. Per the germline V gene, CDR1 is SGHRS and CDR2 is YFSETQ. V lost 0 bases to trimming and J lost 2 bases, with 9 bases between them. CDR3 bases: TGCGCCAGCAGCTTGGCACAGGGACCTGGAAACACCATATATTTT. Translating it yields CASSLAQGPGNTIYF.

This clone was seen a single time. The V call is TRBV6-6, the J call TRBJ2-6, with D hard to call. Trimming shortened V by 4 bases and J by 0 bases, and 4 bases separated the two germline ends. The CDR3 runs 14 residues. CDR1 MNHNY and CDR2 SVGAGI come from the germline V gene (reference sequence). CDR3 coding DNA: TGTGCCAGCAGTTCCAACTCTGGGGCCAACGTCCTGACTTTC. It is translated as CASSSNSGANVLTF.

V and J are TRBV7-9 and TRBJ2-4; a weak D match, TRBD1 (5 bases). The CDR3 has 17 amino acids. Germline V lookup: CDR1 SEHNR, CDR2 FQNEAQ (reference sequence). The germline V and J ends were trimmed by 5 bases and 1 base, with 18 bases remaining between them. This CDR3 reads CASSSADRARAKNIQYF. The CDR3 DNA sequence: TGTGCCAGCAGCAGCGCCGACAGAGCTCGTGCCAAAAACATTCAGTACTTC.

The table lists this clone with a few counts. The genes are TRBV10-1 and TRBJ2-3, with D hard to call. Germline values: CDR1 WNHNN, CDR2 SYGVQD (reference sequence). The V gene lost 2 bases and the J gene lost 6 bases, with 9 bases spanning the gap. The CDR3 sequence is 13 residues long. The CDR3 DNA is TGCGCCAGCAGTGAGAATGTGGGTGATACGCAGTATTTT. Encoded protein: CASSENVGDTQYF.

This clone was picked up a small number of times. J is TRBJ1-5 and V is TRBV5-4; D ambiguous. The CDR3 has 13 amino acids. The germline V and J ends were trimmed by 4 bases and 4 bases, with 9 bases remaining between them. Germline V gives CDR1 SGHNT, CDR2 YYREEE (reference sequence). The CDR3 loop is CASSLDGNQPQHF. Here the CDR3 DNA reads TGTGCCAGCAGCCTTGACGGTAATCAGCCCCAGCATTTT.